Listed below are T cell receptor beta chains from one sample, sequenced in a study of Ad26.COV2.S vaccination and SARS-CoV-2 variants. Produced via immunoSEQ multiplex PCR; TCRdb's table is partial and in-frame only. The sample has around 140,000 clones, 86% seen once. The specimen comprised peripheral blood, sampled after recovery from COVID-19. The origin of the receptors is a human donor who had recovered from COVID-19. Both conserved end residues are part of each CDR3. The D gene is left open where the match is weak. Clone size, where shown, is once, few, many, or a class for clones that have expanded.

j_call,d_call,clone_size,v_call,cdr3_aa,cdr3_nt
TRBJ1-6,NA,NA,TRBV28,CASSQGYNSPLHF,TGTGCCAGCAGCCAGGGTTACAATTCACCCCTCCACTTT
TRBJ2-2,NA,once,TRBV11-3,CASSSSPRPTGELFF,TGTGCCAGCAGCTCCTCCCCTCGACCAACCGGGGAGCTGTTTTTT
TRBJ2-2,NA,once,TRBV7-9,CASSLDGEVTGELFF,TGTGCCAGCAGCTTAGACGGGGAAGTCACCGGGGAGCTGTTTTTT
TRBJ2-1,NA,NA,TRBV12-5,CASGFPGLEQFF,TGTGCTAGTGGTTTTCCGGGGCTTGAGCAGTTCTTC
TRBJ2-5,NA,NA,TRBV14,CASSPSLVWQETQYF,TGTGCCAGCAGCCCCTCTTTAGTGTGGCAAGAGACCCAGTACTTC
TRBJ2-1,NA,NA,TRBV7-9,CASSLTDPNEQFF,TGTGCCAGCAGCCTAACCGACCCCAATGAGCAGTTCTTC
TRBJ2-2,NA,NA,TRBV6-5,CASKIQGTYTGELFF,TGTGCCAGCAAGATACAGGGCACCTACACCGGGGAGCTGTTTTTT
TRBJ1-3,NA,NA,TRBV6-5,CASSFQSDPGNTIYF,TGTGCCAGCAGTTTTCAGTCCGATCCTGGAAACACCATATATTTT
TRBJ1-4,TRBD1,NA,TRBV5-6,CASSPGQYNEKLFF,TGTGCCAGCAGCCCGGGACAGTATAATGAAAAACTGTTTTTT
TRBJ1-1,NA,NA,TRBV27,CASRYRGSSTEAFF,TGTGCCAGCAGGTACCGGGGGTCCAGCACTGAAGCTTTCTTT
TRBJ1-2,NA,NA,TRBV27,CASSPAAARGFYGYTF,TGTGCCAGCAGTCCAGCGGCGGCCAGGGGTTTCTATGGCTACACCTTC
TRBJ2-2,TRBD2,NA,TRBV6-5,CASTKGLADGELFF,TGTGCCAGCACCAAGGGACTAGCAGACGGGGAGCTGTTTTTT
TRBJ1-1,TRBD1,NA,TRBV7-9,CASVQGFDPEAFF,TGTGCCAGCGTACAGGGGTTCGACCCTGAAGCTTTCTTT
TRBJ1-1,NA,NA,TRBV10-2,CASSVQTGTEAFF,TGCGCCAGCAGTGTCCAAACTGGCACTGAAGCTTTCTTT
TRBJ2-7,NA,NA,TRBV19,CASSFRDTYEQYF,TGTGCCAGTAGTTTCCGGGACACCTACGAGCAGTACTTC
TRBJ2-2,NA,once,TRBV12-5,CASGLVSGRNTGELFF,TGTGCTAGTGGTTTGGTATCGGGTAGGAACACCGGGGAGCTGTTTTTT
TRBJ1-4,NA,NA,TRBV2,CASSRQAATNEKLFF,TGTGCCAGCAGTCGACAGGCTGCAACTAATGAAAAACTGTTTTTT
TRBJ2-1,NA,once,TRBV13,CASSPEGGANNEQFF,TGTGCCAGCAGCCCAGAAGGAGGGGCCAACAATGAGCAGTTCTTC
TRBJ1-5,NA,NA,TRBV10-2,CASREGGSNQPQHF,TGCGCCAGCAGAGAAGGGGGTAGCAATCAGCCCCAGCATTTT
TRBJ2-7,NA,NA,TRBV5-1,CASSLGPEQYF,TGCGCCAGCAGCTTGGGACCGGAGCAGTACTTC
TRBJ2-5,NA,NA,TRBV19,CASSPPGAIETQYF,TGTGCCAGTAGTCCGCCAGGGGCCATAGAGACCCAGTACTTC
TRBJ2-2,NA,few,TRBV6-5,CASSYGSTGELFF,TGTGCCAGCAGTTATGGAAGCACCGGGGAGCTGTTTTTT
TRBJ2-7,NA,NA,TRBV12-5,CASGPLTTYEQYF,TGTGCTAGTGGTCCCCTCACGACTTACGAGCAGTACTTC
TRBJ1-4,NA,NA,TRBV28,CAILSGYKLFF,TGTGCCATCCTTAGCGGCTATAAGCTGTTTTTT
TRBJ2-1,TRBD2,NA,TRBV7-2,CASSQLGTSGAREQFF,TGTGCCAGCAGCCAACTCGGGACTAGCGGGGCTCGGGAGCAGTTCTTC
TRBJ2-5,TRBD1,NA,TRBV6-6,CASSYLGQEETQYF,TGTGCCAGCAGTTACTTGGGACAGGAGGAGACCCAGTACTTC
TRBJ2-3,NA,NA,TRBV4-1,CASSSRPYRPLSTDTQYF,TGCGCCAGCAGCTCCCGACCCTACAGGCCCCTGAGCACAGATACGCAGTATTTT
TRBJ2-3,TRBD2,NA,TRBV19,CASRTGTRYTDTQYF,TGTGCCAGTAGAACCGGGACTAGGTACACAGATACGCAGTATTTT
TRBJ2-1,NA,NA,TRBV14,CASSQESHWSSSYNEQFF,TGTGCCAGCAGCCAAGAATCCCATTGGAGCAGCTCCTACAATGAGCAGTTCTTC
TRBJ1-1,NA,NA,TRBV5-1,CASSSTQGNTEAFF,TGCGCCAGCAGCTCGACACAGGGGAACACTGAAGCTTTCTTT
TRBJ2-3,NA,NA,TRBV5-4,CASRFLGSRGDTQYF,TGTGCCAGCAGATTCCTGGGGAGCCGAGGGGATACGCAGTATTTT
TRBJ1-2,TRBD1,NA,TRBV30,CAWGTGTNYGYTF,TGTGCCTGGGGGACAGGGACCAACTATGGCTACACCTTC
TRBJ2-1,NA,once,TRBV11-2,CASSSTRNEQFF,TGTGCCAGCAGCTCCACCAGGAATGAGCAGTTCTTC
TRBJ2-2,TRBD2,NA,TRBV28,CASGVAGGPDYGELFF,TGTGCCAGCGGAGTAGCGGGGGGGCCTGACTACGGGGAGCTGTTTTTT